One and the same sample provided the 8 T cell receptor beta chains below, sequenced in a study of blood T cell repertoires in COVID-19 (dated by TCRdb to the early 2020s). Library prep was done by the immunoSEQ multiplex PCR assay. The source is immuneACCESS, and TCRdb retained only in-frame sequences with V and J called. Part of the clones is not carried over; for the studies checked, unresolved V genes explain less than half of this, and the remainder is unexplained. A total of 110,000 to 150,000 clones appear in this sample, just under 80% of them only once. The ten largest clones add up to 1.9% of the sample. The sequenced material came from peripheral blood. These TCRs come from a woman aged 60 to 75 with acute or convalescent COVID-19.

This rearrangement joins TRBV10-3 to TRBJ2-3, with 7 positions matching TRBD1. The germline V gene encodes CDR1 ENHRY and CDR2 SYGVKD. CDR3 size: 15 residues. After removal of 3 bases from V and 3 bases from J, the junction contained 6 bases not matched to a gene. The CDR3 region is CAISDSPGGTDTQYF. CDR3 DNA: TGTGCCATCAGTGACTCCCCAGGGGGAACAGATACGCAGTATTTT.

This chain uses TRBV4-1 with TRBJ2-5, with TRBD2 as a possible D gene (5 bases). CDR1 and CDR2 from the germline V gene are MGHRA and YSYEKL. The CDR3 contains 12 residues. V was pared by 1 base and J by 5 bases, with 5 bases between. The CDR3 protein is CASSQGEETQYF. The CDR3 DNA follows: TGCGCCAGCAGCCAAGGGGAGGAGACCCAGTACTTC.

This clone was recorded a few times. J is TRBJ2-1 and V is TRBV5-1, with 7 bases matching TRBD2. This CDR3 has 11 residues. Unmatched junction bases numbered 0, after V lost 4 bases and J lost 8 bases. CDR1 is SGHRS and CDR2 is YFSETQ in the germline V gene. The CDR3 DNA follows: TGCGCCAGCAGCGGGGGGGATGAGCAGTTCTTC. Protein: CASSGGDEQFF.

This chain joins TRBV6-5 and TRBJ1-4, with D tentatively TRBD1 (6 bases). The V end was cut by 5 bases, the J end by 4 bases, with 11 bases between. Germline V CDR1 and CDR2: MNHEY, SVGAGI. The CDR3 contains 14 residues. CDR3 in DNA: TGTGCCAGCAGTCCTCAGGGGAATAATGAAAAACTGTTTTTT. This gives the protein CASSPQGNNEKLFF.

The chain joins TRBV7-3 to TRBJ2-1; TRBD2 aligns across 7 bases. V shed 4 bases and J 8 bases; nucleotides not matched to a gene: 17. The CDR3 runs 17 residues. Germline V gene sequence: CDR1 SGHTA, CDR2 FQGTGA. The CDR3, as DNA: TGTGCCAGCAGCTCTCCCCGGATGGGACTAAAAGTCGATGAGCAGTTCTTC. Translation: CASSSPRMGLKVDEQFF.

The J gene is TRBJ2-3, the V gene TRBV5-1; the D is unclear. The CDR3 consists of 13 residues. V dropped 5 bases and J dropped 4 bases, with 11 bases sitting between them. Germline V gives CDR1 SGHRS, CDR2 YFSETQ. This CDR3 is CASSFAGSDTQYF. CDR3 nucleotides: TGCGCCAGCAGTTTTGCCGGGTCAGATACGCAGTATTTT.

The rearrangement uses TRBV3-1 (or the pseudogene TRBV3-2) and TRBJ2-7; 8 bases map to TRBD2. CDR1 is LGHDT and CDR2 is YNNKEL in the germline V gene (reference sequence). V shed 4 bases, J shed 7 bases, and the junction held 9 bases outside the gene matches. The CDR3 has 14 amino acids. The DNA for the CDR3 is TGTGCCAGCAGCCCCTCGGGGGGGTTTGGGGAGCAGTACTTC. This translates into CASSPSGGFGEQYF.

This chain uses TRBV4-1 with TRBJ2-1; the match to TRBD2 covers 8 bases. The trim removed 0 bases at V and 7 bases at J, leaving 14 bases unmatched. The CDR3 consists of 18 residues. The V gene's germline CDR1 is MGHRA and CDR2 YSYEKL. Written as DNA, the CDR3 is TGCGCCAGCAGCCAAGATCAGGAACTAGCGGCAACGGGGAATGAGCAGTTCTTC. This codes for CASSQDQELAATGNEQFF.